The T cell receptor beta chain under discussion was sequenced for a study of OX40 agonist ivuxolimab in advanced cancers. The CDR3 spans 17 residues. V lost 0 bases and J lost 5, with 17 bases in between. Germline V lookup: CDR1 SGHRS, CDR2 YFSETQ. Clones were read by immunoSEQ multiplex PCR, and TCRdb kept only the in-frame ones, dropping some. The repertoire includes tens of thousands of clones, 80% to 90% of them detected once, and around 6.5% sits in the top ten. The chain has TRBV5-1 and TRBJ2-2, with no clear D. Sequences were derived from CD4+ or CD8+ T cells sorted from blood, sampled in a trial of the OX40 agonist ivuxolimab. The receptor's source is an adult with an advanced solid tumor such as melanoma, head and neck, liver or kidney cancer. In DNA form, the CDR3 reads TGCGCCAGCAGCTTGGTCTGGGTTGAGTATTCTACCGGGGAGCTGTTTTTT. Its protein product is CASSLVWVEYSTGELFF. The full variable domain, in which reference TRBV5-1 and TRBJ2-2 provide the parts outside the CDR3, is KAGVTQTPRYLIKTRGQQVTLSCSPISGHRSVSWYQQTPGQGLQFLFEYFSETQRNKGNFPGRFSGRQFSNSRSEMNVSTLELGDSALYLCASSLVWVEYSTGELFFGEGSRLTVL.